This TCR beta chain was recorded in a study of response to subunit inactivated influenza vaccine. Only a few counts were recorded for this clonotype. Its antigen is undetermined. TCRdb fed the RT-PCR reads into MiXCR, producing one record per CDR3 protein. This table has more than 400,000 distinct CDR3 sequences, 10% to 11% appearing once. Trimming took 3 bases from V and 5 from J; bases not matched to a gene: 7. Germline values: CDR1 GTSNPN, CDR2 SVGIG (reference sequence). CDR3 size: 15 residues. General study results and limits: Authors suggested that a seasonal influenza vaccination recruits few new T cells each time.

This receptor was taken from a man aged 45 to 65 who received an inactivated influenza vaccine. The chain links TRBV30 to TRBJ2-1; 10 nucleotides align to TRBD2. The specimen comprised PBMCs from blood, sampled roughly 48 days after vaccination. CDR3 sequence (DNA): TGTGCCTGGAGCAAGGGACTAGCGAAAGACAATGAGCAGTTCTTC. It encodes CAWSKGLAKDNEQFF.